This TCR beta chain was sequenced in a study of blood T cell repertoires in COVID-19. Overall study context: Acute and convalescent COVID-19 samples came from the United States, Italy and Spain.

The CDR3 loop spans 15 amino acids. Germline values: CDR1 LNHDA, CDR2 SQIVND (reference sequence). V lost 3 bases to trimming and J lost 4 bases, with 15 bases between them. Study processing details: Cell counts per sample came from amplifying reference gene primers. Method: immunoSEQ multiplex PCR; TCRdb's copy keeps in-frame clones and lacks some. V, J and clone size derive from that table, while D and trimming were established from the DNA sequence. In the table there are 300,000 to 400,000 clones, roughly 85% of which are singletons. Those who participated ranged in age from about 18 to 89 years and resided in about two dozen US areas. Each participant's cohort was designated according to participant-reported clinical history. This clone has a single count.

Sequencing input: PBMCs or T cells enriched from blood (not recorded which). The V gene is TRBV19, the J gene TRBJ1-2; TRBD1 is a possible D gene (5 bases). This receptor was obtained from a woman in her thirties or forties with acute COVID-19. CDR3: CASSMSKGSGYGYTF. DNA of the CDR3: TGTGCCAGTAGTATGTCTAAGGGGTCGGGCTATGGCTACACCTTC.